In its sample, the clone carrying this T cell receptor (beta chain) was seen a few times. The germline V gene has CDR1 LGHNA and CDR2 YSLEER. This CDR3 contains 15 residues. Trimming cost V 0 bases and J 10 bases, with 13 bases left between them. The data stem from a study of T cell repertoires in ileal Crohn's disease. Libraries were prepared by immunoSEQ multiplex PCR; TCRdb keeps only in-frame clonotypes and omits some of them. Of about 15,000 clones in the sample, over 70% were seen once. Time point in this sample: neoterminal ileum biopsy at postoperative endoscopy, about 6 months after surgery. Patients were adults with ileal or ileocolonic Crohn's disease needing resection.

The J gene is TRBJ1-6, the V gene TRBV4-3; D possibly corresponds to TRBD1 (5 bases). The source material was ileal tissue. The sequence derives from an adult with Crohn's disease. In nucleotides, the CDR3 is TGCGCCAGCAGCCAAGATGGGGGACTCCGGTCACCCCTCCACTTT. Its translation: CASSQDGGLRSPLHF.